The entry below gives a single TCR beta chain sequence along with its context. Assay used: immunoSEQ multiplex PCR; TCRdb lists only in-frame clones, some missing. The sample includes about 75,000 clones, around 82% of them seen just once. The data originate from a study of memory CD4+ T cells and cytomegalovirus serostatus. Germline trimming cut 3 bases from V and 4 bases from J; bases unmatched to any gene: 4. From germline, CDR1 is SGHTA and CDR2 FQGNSA. The CDR3 contains 15 residues. Single viable CD3+CD4+CD8-CD45RO+ cells were sorted as the memory CD4+ T cells. The receptor was derived from an adult in good health and CMV-seropositive. Source material: memory CD4+ T cells from blood. V usage is TRBV7-2 and J usage is TRBJ2-2; 8 nucleotides match TRBD2. For the CDR3, the DNA is TGTGCCAGCAGCTTGAGCGGGAGTGTCACCGGGGAGCTGTTTTTT. This sequence encodes CASSLSGSVTGELFF.